These T cell receptor beta chains were read from a single sample in a study of T cell responses to AZD1222 COVID-19 vaccine. TCRdb keeps only in-frame clones here, not all; method: immunoSEQ multiplex PCR. The sample yields around 140,000 clones, under 90% seen once. The source was peripheral blood, collected 28 days after the second AZD1222 dose. These receptors originate from an adult who received the AZD1222 COVID-19 vaccine. CDR3s include the opening cysteine and the closing phenylalanine or tryptophan. A D gene is named only where the DNA matches it firmly.

cdr3_aa cdr3_nt j_call cdr3_length v_call d_call
CASSRESNYGYTF TGTGCCAGCAGCCGTGAATCTAACTATGGCTACACCTTC TRBJ1-2 13 TRBV9 NA
CASSSGTGTYTIYF TGCGCCAGCAGCTCCGGGACAGGGACGTACACCATATATTTT TRBJ1-3 14 TRBV5-1 TRBD1
CASRPQLAGGPNEQYF TGCGCCAGCAGGCCTCAACTAGCGGGAGGGCCGAACGAGCAGTACTTC TRBJ2-7 16 TRBV4-3 TRBD2
CASSLESGLAKNIQYF TGTGCCAGCAGCTTAGAGAGCGGTCTAGCCAAAAACATTCAGTACTTC TRBJ2-4 16 TRBV7-8 NA
CASRIEDRGSYYGYTF TGTGCCAGCAGGATAGAGGACAGGGGAAGTTACTATGGCTACACCTTC TRBJ1-2 16 TRBV28 TRBD1
CASSDWVAGRVVVREQFF TGTGCCAGCAGTGATTGGGTAGCGGGTCGGGTAGTGGTTCGTGAGCAGTTCTTC TRBJ2-1 18 TRBV6-1 TRBD2
CASSSHVKTGPGNTIYF TGTGCCAGCAGCTCTCATGTCAAGACAGGTCCGGGAAACACCATATATTTT TRBJ1-3 17 TRBV7-9 NA
CAISEGDGQGRGTEAFF TGTGCCATCAGTGAGGGGGACGGACAGGGAAGAGGCACTGAAGCTTTCTTT TRBJ1-1 17 TRBV10-3 TRBD1
CASSVGLGGTQYF TGTGCCAGCAGCGTCGGACTCGGGGGGACCCAGTACTTC TRBJ2-5 13 TRBV9 NA
CASSFGQGQETQYF TGTGCCAGCAGCTTCGGACAGGGACAAGAGACCCAGTACTTC TRBJ2-5 14 TRBV5-4 TRBD1